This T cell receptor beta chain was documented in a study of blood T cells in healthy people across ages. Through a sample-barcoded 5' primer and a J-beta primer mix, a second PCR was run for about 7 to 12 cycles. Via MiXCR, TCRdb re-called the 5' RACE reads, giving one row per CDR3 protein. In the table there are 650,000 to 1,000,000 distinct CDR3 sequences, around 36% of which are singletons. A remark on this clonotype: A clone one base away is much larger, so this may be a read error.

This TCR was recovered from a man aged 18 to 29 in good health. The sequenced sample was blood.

The CDR3 DNA follows: TGCGGCATACCGGGACAGGGATCCTACGAGCAGTACTTC. Its protein product is CGIPGQGSYEQYF. The chain couples TRBV20-1 to TRBJ2-7, with 9 bases that match TRBD1. The germline CDR1 and CDR2 sequences are DFQATT and SNEGSKA (reference sequence). The CDR3 is 13 residues long.